The rows below give T cell receptor beta chains drawn from one sample of a study of T cell clones after liver transplantation. Using immunoSEQ multiplex PCR, the repertoire was profiled, and TCRdb retains in-frame clones only, with some absent. The table lists fewer than 80,000 clones, around 84% of them singletons. The sample consisted of CD4+ T cells from blood, taken roughly 48 months after liver transplant. These receptors all stem from a human patient who received a liver transplant. Certain T cells may be donor cells from the graft. The CDR3 runs from the conserved cysteine through the conserved F or W. Each record gives: CDR3 length, J gene, V gene, clone size, D gene, CDR3 protein, CDR3 DNA. D genes are given only for firm matches. The listing skips clone size in some rows; elsewhere it reads once, few, many or a size class.

15 TRBJ2-5 TRBV9 few - CASSEGGRGQETQYF TGTGCCAGCAGCGAAGGGGGGAGGGGTCAAGAGACCCAGTACTTC
15 TRBJ1-2 TRBV7-8 - - CASSLVPNPNYGYTF TGTGCCAGCAGCTTAGTACCGAACCCTAACTATGGCTACACCTTC
14 TRBJ1-6 TRBV27 - TRBD1 CASSWDRGNSPLHF TGTGCCAGCAGTTGGGACAGGGGTAATTCACCCCTCCACTTT
16 TRBJ2-2 TRBV7-2 - TRBD1 CASSLAGTGLSGELFF TGTGCCAGCAGCTTGGCTGGGACAGGGTTATCCGGGGAGCTGTTTTTT
14 TRBJ1-4 TRBV7-2 - - CASSFGFGNEKLFF TGTGCCAGCAGCTTCGGCTTCGGAAATGAAAAACTGTTTTTT
14 TRBJ2-7 TRBV21-1 - - CASTEKKWVGEQYF TGTGCCAGCACTGAAAAAAAGTGGGTAGGTGAGCAGTACTTC
19 TRBJ1-2 TRBV13 - TRBD1 CASSLVANPPPDRANGYTF TGTGCCAGCAGCTTAGTCGCTAACCCCCCCCCGGACAGGGCAAATGGCTACACCTTC
14 TRBJ2-7 TRBV18 - TRBD1 CASSPDRGAREQYF TGTGCCAGCTCGCCGGACAGGGGAGCGAGGGAGCAGTACTTC
15 TRBJ2-7 TRBV6-1 - - CASSPPPGRGREQYF TGTGCCAGCAGTCCACCCCCGGGCCGAGGACGGGAGCAGTACTTC
14 TRBJ2-1 TRBV9 - - CASSGEWSIHEQFF TGTGCCAGCAGCGGAGAATGGTCTATCCATGAGCAGTTCTTC
12 TRBJ2-7 TRBV7-2 - - CASRTGSYEQYF TGTGCCAGCAGAACCGGTTCCTACGAGCAGTACTTC
14 TRBJ1-1 TRBV5-1 - - CASSLERRNTEAFF TGCGCCAGCAGCTTGGAGAGGAGGAACACTGAAGCTTTCTTT
17 TRBJ1-6 TRBV21-1 - - CASERTWTGVLGSPLHF TGTGCCAGCGAAAGGACTTGGACAGGGGTTCTCGGTTCACCCCTCCACTTT
12 TRBJ1-5 TRBV28 - - CASSPYYRVQHF TGTGCCAGCAGTCCATACTACAGGGTTCAGCATTTT
15 TRBJ2-7 TRBV9 - TRBD2 CASSLGTTSSYEQYF TGTGCCAGCAGCTTAGGGACTACCAGCTCCTACGAGCAGTACTTC
12 TRBJ1-4 TRBV19 - - CAAGPTNEKLFF TGTGCAGCAGGGCCCACTAATGAAAAACTGTTTTTT
16 TRBJ1-2 TRBV18 - - CASSQNGQQINYGYTF TGTGCCAGCTCACAGAATGGACAGCAAATTAACTATGGCTACACCTTC
13 TRBJ1-2 TRBV30 medium-sized TRBD1 CAFHRGQSYGYTF TGTGCCTTTCACAGGGGACAAAGCTATGGCTACACCTTC
16 TRBJ1-4 TRBV28 - TRBD1 CASRDNSGTAYEKLFF TGTGCCAGCAGGGACAACTCCGGGACAGCTTATGAAAAACTGTTTTTT
15 TRBJ2-7 TRBV5-5 once - CASSLAPLSDYEQYF TGTGCCAGCAGCTTGGCCCCCCTCTCCGACTACGAGCAGTACTTC
17 TRBJ2-3 TRBV9 - - CASSVEGVGIRADTQYF TGTGCCAGCAGCGTAGAAGGTGTTGGGATACGCGCAGATACGCAGTATTTT
15 TRBJ1-1 TRBV10-3 - TRBD1 CAIRDGTAMNTEAFF TGTGCCATCAGGGACGGGACAGCGATGAACACTGAAGCTTTCTTT
15 TRBJ1-1 TRBV13 - TRBD1 CASSQGGEMNTEAFF TGTGCCAGCAGCCAGGGGGGGGAAATGAACACTGAAGCTTTCTTT
15 TRBJ1-4 TRBV9 - TRBD1 CASSVGTGANEKLFF TGTGCCAGCAGCGTAGGGACAGGGGCAAATGAAAAACTGTTTTTT
13 TRBJ1-2 TRBV2 once - CASSGRINYGYTF TGTGCCAGCAGTGGTCGGATTAACTATGGCTACACCTTC
14 TRBJ2-3 TRBV14 - - CASSLGAGQDTQYF TGTGCCAGCAGCCTAGGCGCGGGACAAGATACGCAGTATTTT
17 TRBJ2-4 TRBV5-1 - TRBD2 CASSLGSTGGAANIQYF TGCGCCAGCAGCTTGGGGTCGACGGGAGGTGCGGCTAACATTCAGTACTTC
16 TRBJ2-3 TRBV30 - - CAWSVLGSGSTDTQYF TGTGCCTGGAGTGTTCTCGGTAGCGGTAGCACAGATACGCAGTATTTT
14 TRBJ2-7 TRBV27 - TRBD1 CASSGTGTTYEQYF TGTGCCAGCAGCGGGACAGGGACCACCTACGAGCAGTACTTC
15 TRBJ2-1 TRBV18 - - CASSPPRDSYNEQFF TGTGCCAGCTCACCACCGCGGGACTCCTACAATGAGCAGTTCTTC
14 TRBJ1-2 TRBV5-1 - TRBD1 CASSSGDRGGGYTF TGCGCCAGCAGCTCCGGAGACAGGGGTGGTGGCTACACCTTC
18 TRBJ1-3 TRBV7-8 - - CASSLGGVAGLSGNTIYF TGTGCCAGCAGCTTAGGAGGCGTCGCAGGGCTCTCTGGAAACACCATATATTTT
17 TRBJ2-2 TRBV4-1 - - CASSLGGGTGNTGELFF TGCGCCAGCAGCCTAGGCGGCGGGACGGGGAACACCGGGGAGCTGTTTTTT
16 TRBJ2-1 TRBV9 - TRBD2 CASSVEGLARYNEQFF TGTGCCAGCAGCGTAGAAGGACTAGCGCGATACAATGAGCAGTTCTTC
14 TRBJ2-6 TRBV19 - - CASAHGSGANVLTF TGTGCCAGTGCTCACGGGTCTGGGGCCAACGTCCTGACTTTC
14 TRBJ2-2 TRBV7-2 - - CASSPGTVAGELFF TGTGCCAGCAGCCCAGGGACGGTCGCCGGGGAGCTGTTTTTT
14 TRBJ1-4 TRBV5-1 once - CASSLAGLNEKLFF TGCGCCAGCAGCTTGGCGGGCCTCAATGAAAAACTGTTTTTT
13 TRBJ1-3 TRBV29-1 - - CSVLVGSGNTIYF TGCAGCGTTCTCGTCGGCTCTGGAAACACCATATATTTT
11 TRBJ2-7 TRBV7-3 few TRBD2 CAPPAAGEQYF TGTGCCCCACCGGCAGCGGGGGAGCAGTACTTC
14 TRBJ2-7 TRBV5-1 - TRBD1 CASSLRDRAYEQYF TGCGCCAGCAGCTTGAGGGACAGGGCCTACGAGCAGTACTTC
14 TRBJ1-2 TRBV7-2 - TRBD1 CASSLGVGTGGYTF TGTGCCAGCAGCTTAGGAGTTGGGACAGGGGGTTACACCTTC
16 TRBJ1-1 TRBV7-3 - - CASSSQGGALNTEAFF TGTGCCAGCAGCTCCCAAGGGGGGGCCCTGAACACTGAAGCTTTCTTT
14 TRBJ2-5 TRBV7-2 - - CASSTSLGQETQYF TGTGCCAGCAGCACGAGCCTTGGCCAAGAGACCCAGTACTTC
11 TRBJ2-7 TRBV21-1 - - CASSQSSEQYF TGTGCCAGCAGCCAGTCCTCCGAGCAGTACTTC
15 TRBJ1-4 TRBV28 - - CASRITGPRTEKLFF TGTGCCAGCAGGATCACAGGCCCCCGGACTGAAAAACTGTTTTTT
13 TRBJ1-2 TRBV6-5 - - CASSLRGNYGYTF TGTGCCAGCAGTTTACGGGGAAACTATGGCTACACCTTC
13 TRBJ2-7 TRBV7-2 - - CASSQQRATEQYF TGTGCCAGCAGCCAACAACGGGCAACCGAGCAGTACTTC